This T cell receptor (beta chain) was profiled in a study of post-analysis software for immune sequencing data. Study in general: Relapsing-remitting, secondary progressive and progressive-relapsing forms made up the multiple sclerosis disease courses.

Study results and limitations: Comparison with controls showed significantly lower normalized Chao1 diversity in multiple sclerosis patients.

Prepared TCR beta cDNA libraries contained unique molecular identifiers. The authors obtained 500,000 or so cDNA molecules from approximately 1 to 10 million T cells. TCRdb recomputed calls from the PCR reads with MiXCR, one row per CDR3 protein. The table lists some 370,000 distinct CDR3 sequences, roughly 30% of them singletons, with 13% in the top ten. About this clonotype: Antigen unknown.

This TCR derives from a girl under 18 with multiple sclerosis. Material: blood.

This chain's CDR3 is CASGGGNQPQHF. The CDR3 DNA reads TGTGCCAGTGGGGGGGGCAATCAGCCCCAGCATTTT. The chain joins TRBV3-1 to TRBJ1-5; D possibly corresponds to TRBD1 (5 bases). The CDR3 totals 12 residues. Germline-derived CDR1 and CDR2 are LGHDT and YNNKEL (reference sequence). The ends were cut back, 9 bases at V and 2 bases at J, with 8 bases in the middle.